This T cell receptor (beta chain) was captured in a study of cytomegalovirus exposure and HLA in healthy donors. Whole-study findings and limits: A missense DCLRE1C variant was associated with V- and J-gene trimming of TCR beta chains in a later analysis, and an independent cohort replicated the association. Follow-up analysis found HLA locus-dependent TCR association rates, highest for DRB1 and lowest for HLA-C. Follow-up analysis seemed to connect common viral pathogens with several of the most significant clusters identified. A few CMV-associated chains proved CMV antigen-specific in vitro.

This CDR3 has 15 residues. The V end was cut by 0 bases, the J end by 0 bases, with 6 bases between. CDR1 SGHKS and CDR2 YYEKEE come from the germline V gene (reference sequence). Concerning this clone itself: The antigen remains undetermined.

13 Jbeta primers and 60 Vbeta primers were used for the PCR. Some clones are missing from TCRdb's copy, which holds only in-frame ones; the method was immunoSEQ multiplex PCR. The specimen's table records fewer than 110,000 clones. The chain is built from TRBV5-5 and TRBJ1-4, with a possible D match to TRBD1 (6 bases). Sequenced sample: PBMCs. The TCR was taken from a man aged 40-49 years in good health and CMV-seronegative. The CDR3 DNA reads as TGTGCCAGCAGCTTGGAGGGGGCAACTAATGAAAAACTGTTTTTT. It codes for CASSLEGATNEKLFF.